This T cell receptor beta chain came from a study of Ad26.COV2.S vaccination and SARS-CoV-2 variants. The count of this clone is one. With V trimmed by 4 bases and J by 2 bases, 13 bases remained unmatched. Germline CDR1 reads SGHNT; CDR2 reads YYREEE (reference sequence). The CDR3 extends over 19 amino acids. Sequenced by immunoSEQ multiplex PCR; TCRdb stores in-frame clones only, minus some. This sample has about 440,000 clones; approximately 90% occur once, and the top ten carry 10% to 15%. The treatment denotes: around 19 received Ad26.COV2.S at low or high dose, single or two shots; 5 received placebo; per-sample allocation not given. Sampling happened 63 days after the first vaccine or placebo injection.

The specimen comprised peripheral blood, sampled in a trial of Ad26.COV2.S vaccine versus placebo. The chain carries TRBV5-4 and TRBJ2-1; 12 nucleotides line up with TRBD1. This TCR was recovered from a person aged 18-60 years who received the Ad26.COV2.S COVID-19 vaccine or a placebo. The CDR3 reads CASSAPGQGAGKTYNEQFF. CDR3 sequence (DNA): TGTGCCAGCAGCGCGCCGGGACAGGGGGCGGGTAAAACCTACAATGAGCAGTTCTTC.